This T cell receptor beta chain was recorded in a study of shared clonotypes between healthy human individuals. Study details: Each donor's CD8 memory used one plate, CD8 naive two, each CD4 subset three. Study results and caveats: Clonotypes shared by all four donors outscored non-shared clonotypes in generation probability.

Concerning this clone itself: Its matching antigen is unknown.

Selected positively for CCR7 and CD45RO-negative, naive CD8 cells excluded terminally differentiated effector memory CD45RA+ cells. Germline V lookup: CDR1 LGHNA, CDR2 YNFKEQ. The CDR3 sequence is 12 residues long. Between the trimmed V and J ends, which lost 5 bases and 3 bases, there was a span of 7 bases. Original handling: For the immunoSEQ data, sequences were junction-only without quality scores, so filtering differed. The table came from immunoSEQ multiplex PCR; TCRdb's copy has only in-frame clones and leaves some out. V, J and clone size were drawn from that table, and D and trimming were deduced from the DNA. Here the sample spans hundreds of thousands of clones, just under 97% being singletons.

This TCR derives from a woman in her twenties or thirties in good health. The sequenced sample consisted of naive CD8+ T cells sorted from blood. The rearrangement links TRBV4-2 to TRBJ1-1; possible D gene TRBD1, 5 bases. The CDR3 spells CASSAGDTEAFF. The CDR3 DNA reads TGTGCCAGCAGCGCGGGGGACACTGAAGCTTTCTTT.